Listed below are T cell receptor beta chains from one sample, sequenced in a study of T-cell reconstitution after alpha-beta-depleted transplantation in children. TCRdb re-derived calls from the PCR reads in MiXCR, one entry per CDR3 protein. The sample has 450,000 to 550,000 distinct CDR3 sequences; about an eighth are singletons. Source: PBMCs, mostly from graft donor cells, taken 180 days after TCRalphabeta/CD19-depleted stem cell transplant. Source of these receptors: a female patient aged 2-15 years who had a stem cell transplant for aplastic anemia, so the T cells may come from the graft donor. Both conserved end residues are part of each CDR3. The D gene is left open where the match is weak. Clone size is stated in some rows and not others, as once, few, many or a class when expanded.

size: -; J: TRBJ2-1; D: -; V: TRBV7-2; CDR3: CASSDFRARNEQFF; DNA: TGTGCCAGCAGCGATTTCCGAGCGAGGAATGAGCAGTTCTTC
size: -; J: TRBJ2-1; D: -; V: TRBV5-1; CDR3: CASKASYNEQFF; DNA: TGCGCCAGCAAGGCCTCCTACAATGAGCAGTTCTTC
size: -; J: TRBJ1-3; D: -; V: TRBV12-3/TRBV12-4; CDR3: CASSLARRTVPGNTIYF; DNA: TGTGCCAGCAGTTTAGCTCGAAGGACAGTGCCTGGAAACACCATATATTTT
size: few; J: TRBJ2-1; D: TRBD2; V: TRBV7-6; CDR3: CASSLSSGRLYNEQFF; DNA: TGTGCCAGCAGCTTAAGTAGCGGGAGACTATACAATGAGCAGTTCTTC
size: many; J: TRBJ2-5; D: -; V: TRBV7-2; CDR3: CASSSVQETQYF; DNA: TGTGCCAGCAGCTCGGTTCAAGAGACCCAGTACTTC
size: many; J: TRBJ2-7; D: -; V: TRBV5-1; CDR3: CASSFSGKVYEQYF; DNA: TGCGCCAGCAGTTTCTCGGGAAAGGTCTACGAGCAGTACTTC
size: -; J: TRBJ2-2; D: -; V: TRBV20-1; CDR3: CSAPKGGPNTGELFF; DNA: TGCAGTGCCCCGAAAGGGGGACCGAACACCGGGGAGCTGTTTTTT
size: -; J: TRBJ2-3; D: TRBD2; V: TRBV15; CDR3: CATSPTSGYTDTQYF; DNA: TGTGCCACCAGCCCGACTAGCGGGTACACAGATACGCAGTATTTT
size: few; J: TRBJ1-1; D: TRBD1; V: TRBV12-3/TRBV12-4; CDR3: CARINRDRGLLVNTEAFF; DNA: TGTGCCAGGATAAATCGGGACAGGGGGCTTCTGGTGAACACTGAAGCTTTCTTT
size: few; J: TRBJ1-4; D: -; V: TRBV29-1; CDR3: CSVGVLDNEKLFF; DNA: TGCAGCGTGGGGGTTTTGGATAATGAAAAACTGTTTTTT
size: many; J: TRBJ2-7; D: -; V: TRBV6-2/TRBV6-3; CDR3: CASSYAKGAYEQYF; DNA: TGTGCCAGCAGTTACGCGAAGGGAGCCTACGAGCAGTACTTC
size: many; J: TRBJ2-5; D: -; V: TRBV9; CDR3: CASRAVWQETQYF; DNA: TGTGCCAGCAGGGCCGTGTGGCAAGAGACCCAGTACTTC
size: few; J: TRBJ2-2; D: TRBD1; V: TRBV7-3; CDR3: CASSAYRGRSGELFF; DNA: TGTGCCAGCAGCGCCTACAGGGGGCGATCCGGGGAGCTGTTTTTT
size: few; J: TRBJ2-4; D: TRBD1; V: TRBV5-1; CDR3: CASSTGTVSNIQYF; DNA: TGCGCCAGCAGCACCGGGACAGTATCAAACATTCAGTACTTC
size: -; J: TRBJ2-7; D: -; V: TRBV29-1; CDR3: CSVEAFYEQYF; DNA: TGCAGCGTTGAGGCCTTCTACGAGCAGTACTTC
size: -; J: TRBJ1-2; D: TRBD1; V: TRBV6-2/TRBV6-3; CDR3: CASSYKQGNYGYTF; DNA: TGTGCCAGCAGTTACAAACAGGGGAACTATGGCTACACCTTC
size: few; J: TRBJ2-7; D: -; V: TRBV24-1; CDR3: CATSESSSYEQYF; DNA: TGTGCCACCAGTGAATCCTCTAGCTACGAGCAGTACTTC
size: few; J: TRBJ2-7; D: TRBD1; V: TRBV4-3; CDR3: CASSHTTGEDDEQYF; DNA: TGCGCCAGCAGCCATACGACAGGGGAGGATGACGAGCAGTACTTC
size: many; J: TRBJ2-7; D: -; V: TRBV12-3/TRBV12-4; CDR3: CASSLGSGHHYEQYF; DNA: TGTGCCAGCAGTTTGGGGTCGGGACACCACTACGAGCAGTACTTC
size: few; J: TRBJ1-1; D: TRBD1; V: TRBV28; CDR3: CASSLGGQVNTEAFF; DNA: TGTGCCAGCAGTTTAGGGGGACAGGTCAACACTGAAGCTTTCTTT
size: few; J: TRBJ2-7; D: -; V: TRBV10-3; CDR3: CAISGGQEGYEQYF; DNA: TGTGCCATCAGTGGTGGGCAGGAAGGTTACGAGCAGTACTTC
size: -; J: TRBJ2-2; D: -; V: TRBV7-8; CDR3: CASSEPQELFF; DNA: TGTGCCAGCAGCGAACCCCAAGAGCTGTTTTTT
size: -; J: TRBJ2-6; D: TRBD1; V: TRBV5-1; CDR3: CASSGGSRGFGSGANVLTF; DNA: TGCGCCAGCAGCGGAGGATCCAGGGGGTTTGGTTCTGGGGCCAACGTCCTGACTTTC
size: few; J: TRBJ2-3; D: -; V: TRBV11-1; CDR3: CASSTRPTIWRDPFTDTQYF; DNA: TGTGCCAGCAGCACTAGACCCACGATTTGGAGAGATCCCTTCACAGATACGCAGTATTTT